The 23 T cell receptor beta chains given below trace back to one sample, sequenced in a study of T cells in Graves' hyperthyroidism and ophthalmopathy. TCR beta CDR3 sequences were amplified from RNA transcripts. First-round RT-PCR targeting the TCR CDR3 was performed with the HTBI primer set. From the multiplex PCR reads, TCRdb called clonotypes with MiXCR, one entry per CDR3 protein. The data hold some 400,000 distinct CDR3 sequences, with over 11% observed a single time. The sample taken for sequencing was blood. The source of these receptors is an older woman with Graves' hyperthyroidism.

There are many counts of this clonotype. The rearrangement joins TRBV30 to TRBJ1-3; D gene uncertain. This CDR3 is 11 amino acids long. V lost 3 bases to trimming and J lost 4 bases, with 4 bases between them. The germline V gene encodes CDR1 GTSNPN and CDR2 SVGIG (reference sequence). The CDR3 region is CAWRTGNTIYF. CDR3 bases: TGTGCCTGGAGAACGGGAAACACCATATATTTT.

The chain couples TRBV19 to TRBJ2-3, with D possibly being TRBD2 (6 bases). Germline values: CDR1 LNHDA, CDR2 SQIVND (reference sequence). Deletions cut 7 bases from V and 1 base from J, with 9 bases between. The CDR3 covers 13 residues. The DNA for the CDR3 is TGTGCCAGTAAGTCTAGCGGCACAGATACGCAGTATTTT. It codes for CASKSSGTDTQYF.

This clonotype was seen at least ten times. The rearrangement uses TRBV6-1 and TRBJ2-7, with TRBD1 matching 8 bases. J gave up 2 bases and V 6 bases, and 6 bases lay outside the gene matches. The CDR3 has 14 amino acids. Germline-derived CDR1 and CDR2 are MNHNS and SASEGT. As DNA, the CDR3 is TGTGCCAGCAGCCGGGACAGGAAGACCTACGAGCAGTACTTC. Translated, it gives CASSRDRKTYEQYF.

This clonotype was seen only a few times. CDR3 in amino acids: CARQPEAGGMSSGELFF. The CDR3 nucleotides are TGTGCCAGGCAGCCTGAGGCGGGAGGGATGTCATCCGGGGAGCTGTTTTTT. The chain recombines TRBV6-7 with TRBJ2-2; the match to TRBD2 covers 9 bases. TRBV6-7 is placed among ORFs of uncertain function. The CDR3 has 17 residues. J was trimmed by 6 bases and V by 9 bases; bases with no gene match: 17.

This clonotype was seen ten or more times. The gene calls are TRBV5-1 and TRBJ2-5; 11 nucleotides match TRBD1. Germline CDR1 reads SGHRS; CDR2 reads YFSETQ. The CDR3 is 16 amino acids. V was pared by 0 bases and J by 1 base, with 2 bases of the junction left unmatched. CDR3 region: CASSLAGQGGQETQYF. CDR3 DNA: TGCGCCAGCAGCTTGGCGGGACAGGGGGGCCAAGAGACCCAGTACTTC.

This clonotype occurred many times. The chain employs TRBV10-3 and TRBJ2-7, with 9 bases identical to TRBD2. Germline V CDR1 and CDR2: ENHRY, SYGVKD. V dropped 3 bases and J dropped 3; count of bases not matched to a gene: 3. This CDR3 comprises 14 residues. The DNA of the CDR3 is TGTGCCATCAGTGAACGGCGGGAGGGCTACGAGCAGTACTTC. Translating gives CAISERREGYEQYF.

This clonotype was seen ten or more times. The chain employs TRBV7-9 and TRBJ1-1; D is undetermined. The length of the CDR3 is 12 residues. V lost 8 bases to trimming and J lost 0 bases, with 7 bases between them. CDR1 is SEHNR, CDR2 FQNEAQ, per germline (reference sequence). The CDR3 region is CASRVLNTEAFF. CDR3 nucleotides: TGTGCCAGCCGCGTTTTGAACACTGAAGCTTTCTTT. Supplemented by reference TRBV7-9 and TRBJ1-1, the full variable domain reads DTGVSQNPRHKITKRGQNVTFRCDPISEHNRLYWYRQTLGQGPEFLTYFQNEAQLEKSRLLSDRFSAERPKGSFSTLEIQRTEQGDSAMYLCASRVLNTEAFFGQGTRLTVV.

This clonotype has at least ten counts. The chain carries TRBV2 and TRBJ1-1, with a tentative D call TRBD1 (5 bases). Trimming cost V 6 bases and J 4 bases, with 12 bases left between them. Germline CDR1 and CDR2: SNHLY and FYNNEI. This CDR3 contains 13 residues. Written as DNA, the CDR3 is TGTGCCAGCAGGACGGCTGGGACCACTGAAGCTTTCTTT. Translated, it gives CASRTAGTTEAFF.

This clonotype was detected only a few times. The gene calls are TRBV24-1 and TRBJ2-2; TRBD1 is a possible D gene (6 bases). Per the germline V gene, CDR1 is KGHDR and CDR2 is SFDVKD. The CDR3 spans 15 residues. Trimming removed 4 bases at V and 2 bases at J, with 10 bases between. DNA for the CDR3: TGTGCCACCAGTGAACCCAGGGGTAACACCGGGGAGCTGTTTTTT. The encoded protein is CATSEPRGNTGELFF.

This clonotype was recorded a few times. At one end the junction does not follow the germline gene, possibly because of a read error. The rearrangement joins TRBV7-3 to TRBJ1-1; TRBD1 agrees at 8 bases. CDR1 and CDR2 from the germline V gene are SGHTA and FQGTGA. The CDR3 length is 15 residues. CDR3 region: CASGLNPGQGSEAFF. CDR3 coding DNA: TGTGCCAGCGGCTTAAACCCTGGACAGGGAAGTGAAGCTTTCTTT.

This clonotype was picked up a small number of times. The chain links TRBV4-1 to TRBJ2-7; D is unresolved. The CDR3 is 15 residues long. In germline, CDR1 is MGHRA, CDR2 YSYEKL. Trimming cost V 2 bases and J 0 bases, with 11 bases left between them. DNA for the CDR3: TGCGCCAGCAGCCAATTTAAGGGCTACTCCTACGAGCAGTACTTC. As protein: CASSQFKGYSYEQYF.

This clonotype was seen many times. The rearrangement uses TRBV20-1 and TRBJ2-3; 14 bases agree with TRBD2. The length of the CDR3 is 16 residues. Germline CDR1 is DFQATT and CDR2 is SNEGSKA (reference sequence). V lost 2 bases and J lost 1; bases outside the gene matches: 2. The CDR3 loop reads CSARQGLAGGTDTQYF. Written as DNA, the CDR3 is TGCAGTGCTAGACAGGGACTAGCGGGAGGCACAGATACGCAGTATTTT.

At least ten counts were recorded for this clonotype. DNA for the CDR3: TGTGCCAGCAGTGTCCTTAGCACCGGGGAGCTGTTTTTT. Translating it yields CASSVLSTGELFF. The V call is TRBV11-2, the J call TRBJ2-2; no clear D. V shed 6 bases and J shed 4 bases, with 9 bases lying between them. Germline CDR1 is SGHAT and CDR2 is FQNNGV. CDR3 length equals 13 residues.

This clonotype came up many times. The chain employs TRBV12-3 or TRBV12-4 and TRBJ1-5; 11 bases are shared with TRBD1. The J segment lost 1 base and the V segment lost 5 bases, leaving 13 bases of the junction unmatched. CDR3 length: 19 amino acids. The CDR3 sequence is CASSPPEGQGDVSNQPQHF. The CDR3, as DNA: TGTGCCAGCAGTCCCCCTGAGGGACAGGGGGATGTAAGCAATCAGCCCCAGCATTTT.

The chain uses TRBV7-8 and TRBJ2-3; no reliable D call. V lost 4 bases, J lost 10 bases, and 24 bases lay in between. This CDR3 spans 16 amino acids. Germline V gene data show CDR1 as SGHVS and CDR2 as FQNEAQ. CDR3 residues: CASSSNPDGLVSSQYF. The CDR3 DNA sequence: TGTGCCAGCAGCTCAAACCCGGACGGATTGGTTTCATCGCAGTATTTT.

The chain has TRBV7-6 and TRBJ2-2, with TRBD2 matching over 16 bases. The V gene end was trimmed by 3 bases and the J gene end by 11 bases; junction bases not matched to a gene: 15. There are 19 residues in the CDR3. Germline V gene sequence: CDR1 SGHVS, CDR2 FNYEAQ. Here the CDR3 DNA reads TGTGCCAGCAGCTTGACACGGGGACTAGCGGGAGGGCCGAGTTTTGAGCTGTTTTTT. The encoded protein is CASSLTRGLAGGPSFELFF.

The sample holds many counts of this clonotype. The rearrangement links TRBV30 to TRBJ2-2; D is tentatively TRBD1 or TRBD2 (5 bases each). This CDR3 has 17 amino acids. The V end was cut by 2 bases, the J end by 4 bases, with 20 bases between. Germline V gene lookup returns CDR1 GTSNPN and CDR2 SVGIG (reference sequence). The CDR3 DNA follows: TGTGCCTGGAGTACCCCCGGGTCGGGACGCCCCACCGGGGAGCTGTTTTTT. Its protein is CAWSTPGSGRPTGELFF.

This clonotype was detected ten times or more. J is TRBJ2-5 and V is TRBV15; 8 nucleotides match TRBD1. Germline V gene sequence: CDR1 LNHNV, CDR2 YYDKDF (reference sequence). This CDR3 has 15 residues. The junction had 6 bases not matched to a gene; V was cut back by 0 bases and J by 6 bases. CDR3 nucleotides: TGTGCCACCAGCAGAGAGGGGACAGGACTGAAGACCCAGTACTTC. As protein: CATSREGTGLKTQYF.

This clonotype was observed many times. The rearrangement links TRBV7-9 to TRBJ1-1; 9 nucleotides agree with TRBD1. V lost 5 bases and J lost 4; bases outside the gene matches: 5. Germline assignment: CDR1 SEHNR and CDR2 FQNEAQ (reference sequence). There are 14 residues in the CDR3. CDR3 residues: CASSAEGQGTEAFF. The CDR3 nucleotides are TGTGCCAGCAGCGCCGAGGGACAGGGCACTGAAGCTTTCTTT.

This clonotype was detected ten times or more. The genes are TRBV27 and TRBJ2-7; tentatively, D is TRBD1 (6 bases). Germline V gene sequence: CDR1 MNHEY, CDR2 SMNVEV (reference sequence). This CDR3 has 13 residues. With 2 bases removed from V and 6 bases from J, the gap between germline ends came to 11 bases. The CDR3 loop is CASSLGRGTEQYF. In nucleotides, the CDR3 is TGTGCCAGCAGTTTAGGCAGGGGAACCGAGCAGTACTTC.

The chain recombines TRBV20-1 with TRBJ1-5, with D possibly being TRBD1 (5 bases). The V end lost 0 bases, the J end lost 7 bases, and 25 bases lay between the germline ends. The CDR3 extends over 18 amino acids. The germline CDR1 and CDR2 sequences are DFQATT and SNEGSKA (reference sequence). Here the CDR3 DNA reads TGCAGTGCTAGAGAGAGACCATACAGGATACAAAGGGACCAGCCCCAGCATTTT. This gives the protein CSARERPYRIQRDQPQHF.

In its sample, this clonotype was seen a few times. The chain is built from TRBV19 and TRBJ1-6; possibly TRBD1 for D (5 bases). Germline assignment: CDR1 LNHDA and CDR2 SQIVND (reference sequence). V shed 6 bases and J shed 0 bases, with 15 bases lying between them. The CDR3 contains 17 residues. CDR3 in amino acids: CASSRDGPSSYNSPLHF. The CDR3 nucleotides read TGTGCCAGTAGCAGGGATGGACCTAGCTCCTATAATTCACCCCTCCACTTT.

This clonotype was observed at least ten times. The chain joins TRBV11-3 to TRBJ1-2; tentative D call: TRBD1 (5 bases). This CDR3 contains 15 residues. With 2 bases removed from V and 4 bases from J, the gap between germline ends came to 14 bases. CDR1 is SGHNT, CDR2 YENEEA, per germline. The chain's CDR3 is CASSLRQGRGYGYTF. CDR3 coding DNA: TGTGCCAGCAGCTTACGTCAGGGACGCGGCTATGGCTACACCTTC.